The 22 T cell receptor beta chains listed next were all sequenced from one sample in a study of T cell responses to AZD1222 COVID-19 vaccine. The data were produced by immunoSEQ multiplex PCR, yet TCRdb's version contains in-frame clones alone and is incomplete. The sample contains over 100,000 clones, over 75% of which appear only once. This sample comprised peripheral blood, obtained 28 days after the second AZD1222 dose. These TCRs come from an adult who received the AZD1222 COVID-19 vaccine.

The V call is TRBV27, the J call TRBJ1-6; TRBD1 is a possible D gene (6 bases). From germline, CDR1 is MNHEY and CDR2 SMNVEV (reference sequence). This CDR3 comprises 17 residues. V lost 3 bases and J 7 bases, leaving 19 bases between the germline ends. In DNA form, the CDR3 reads TGTGCCAGCAGTTTCCTACAGGGTGGTAATCAGAATTCACCCCTCCACTTT. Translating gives CASSFLQGGNQNSPLHF.

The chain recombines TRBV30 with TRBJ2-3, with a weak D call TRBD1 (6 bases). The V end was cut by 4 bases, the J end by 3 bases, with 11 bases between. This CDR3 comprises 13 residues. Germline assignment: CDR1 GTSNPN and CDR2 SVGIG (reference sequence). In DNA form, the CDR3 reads TGTGCCTGGACAGGGGCGAGGACAGATACGCAGTATTTT. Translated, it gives CAWTGARTDTQYF.

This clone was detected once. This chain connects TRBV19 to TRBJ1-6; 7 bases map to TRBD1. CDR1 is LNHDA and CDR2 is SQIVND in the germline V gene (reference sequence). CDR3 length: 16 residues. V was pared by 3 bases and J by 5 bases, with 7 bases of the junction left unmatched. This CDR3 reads CASSIRSTGNNSPLHF. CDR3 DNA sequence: TGTGCCAGTAGTATCCGATCGACAGGGAATAATTCACCCCTCCACTTT.

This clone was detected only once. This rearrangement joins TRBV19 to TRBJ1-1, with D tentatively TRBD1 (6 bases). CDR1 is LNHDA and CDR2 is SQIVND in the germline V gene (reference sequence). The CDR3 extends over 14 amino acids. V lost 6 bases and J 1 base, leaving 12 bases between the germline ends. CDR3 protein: CASSGLQGNTEAFF. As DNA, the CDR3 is TGTGCCAGTAGCGGCCTACAGGGGAACACTGAAGCTTTCTTT.

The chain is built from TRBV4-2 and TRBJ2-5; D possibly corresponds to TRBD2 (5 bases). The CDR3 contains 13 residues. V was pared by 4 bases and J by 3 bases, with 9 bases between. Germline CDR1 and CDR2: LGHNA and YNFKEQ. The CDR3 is CASSREEEETQYF. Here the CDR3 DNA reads TGTGCCAGCAGCCGTGAGGAGGAAGAGACCCAGTACTTC.

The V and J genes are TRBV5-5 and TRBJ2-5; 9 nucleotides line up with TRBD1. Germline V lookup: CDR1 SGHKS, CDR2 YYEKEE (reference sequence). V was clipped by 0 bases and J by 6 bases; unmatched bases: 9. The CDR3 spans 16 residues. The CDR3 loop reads CASSLDRGRVVQTQYF. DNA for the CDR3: TGTGCCAGCAGCTTGGACAGGGGGCGCGTGGTACAGACCCAGTACTTC.

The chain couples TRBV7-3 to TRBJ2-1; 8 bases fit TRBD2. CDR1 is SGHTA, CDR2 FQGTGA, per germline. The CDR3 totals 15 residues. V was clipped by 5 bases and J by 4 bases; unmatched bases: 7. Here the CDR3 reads CASSLSGGLYNEQFF. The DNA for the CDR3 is TGTGCCAGCAGCCTGAGCGGGGGCCTATACAATGAGCAGTTCTTC. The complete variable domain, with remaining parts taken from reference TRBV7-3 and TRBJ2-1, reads GAGVSQTPSNKVTEKGKYVELRCDPISGHTALYWYRQSLGQGPEFLIYFQGTGAADDSGLPNDRFFAVRPEGSVSTLKIQRTERGDSAVYLCASSLSGGLYNEQFFGPGTRLTVL.

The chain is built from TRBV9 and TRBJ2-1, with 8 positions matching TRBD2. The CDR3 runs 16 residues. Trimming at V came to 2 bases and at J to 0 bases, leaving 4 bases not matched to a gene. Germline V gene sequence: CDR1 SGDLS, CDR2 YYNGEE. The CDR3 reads CASSVDSGASYNEQFF. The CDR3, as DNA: TGTGCCAGCAGCGTGGATAGCGGGGCCTCCTACAATGAGCAGTTCTTC.

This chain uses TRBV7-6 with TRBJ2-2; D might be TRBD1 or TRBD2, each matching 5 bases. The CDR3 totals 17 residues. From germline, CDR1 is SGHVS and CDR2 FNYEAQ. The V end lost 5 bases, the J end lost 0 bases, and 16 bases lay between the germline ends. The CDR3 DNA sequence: TGTGCCAGCAGCCCCTCACCCGGGACCACGAACACCGGGGAGCTGTTTTTT. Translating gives CASSPSPGTTNTGELFF.

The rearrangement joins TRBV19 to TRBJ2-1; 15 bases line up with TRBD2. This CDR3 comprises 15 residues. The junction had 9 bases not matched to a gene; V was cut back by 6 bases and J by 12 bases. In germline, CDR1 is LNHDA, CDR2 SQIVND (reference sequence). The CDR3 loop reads CASSPSGTSGRSQFF. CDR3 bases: TGTGCCAGTAGCCCCTCCGGGACTAGCGGGAGGTCGCAGTTCTTC. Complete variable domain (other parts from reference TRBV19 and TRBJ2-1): DGGITQSPKYLFRKEGQNVTLSCEQNLNHDAMYWYRQDPGQGLRLIYYSQIVNDFQKGDIAEGYSVSREKKESFPLTVTSAQKNPTAFYLCASSPSGTSGRSQFFGPGTRLTVL.

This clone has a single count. Here the CDR3 reads CASSPGQGASYYGYTF. CDR3 bases: TGTGCCAGCAGTCCGGGACAGGGGGCGAGTTACTATGGCTACACCTTC. This chain joins TRBV28 and TRBJ1-2, with 12 bases that match TRBD1. There are 16 residues in the CDR3. The germline V gene encodes CDR1 MDHEN and CDR2 SYDVKM. With V trimmed by 5 bases and J by 3 bases, 7 bases remained unmatched.

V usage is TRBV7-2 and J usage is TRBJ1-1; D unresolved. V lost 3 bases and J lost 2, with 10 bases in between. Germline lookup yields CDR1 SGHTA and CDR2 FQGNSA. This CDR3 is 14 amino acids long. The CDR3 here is CASSFRVPNTEAFF. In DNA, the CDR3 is TGTGCCAGCAGCTTTCGGGTCCCAAACACTGAAGCTTTCTTT.

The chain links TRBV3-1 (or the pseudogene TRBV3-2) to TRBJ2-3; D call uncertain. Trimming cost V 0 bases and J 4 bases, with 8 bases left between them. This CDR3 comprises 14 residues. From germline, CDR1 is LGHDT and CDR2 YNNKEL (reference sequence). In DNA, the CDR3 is TGTGCCAGCAGCCAAGATTCCGAGGCAGATACGCAGTATTTT. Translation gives CASSQDSEADTQYF.

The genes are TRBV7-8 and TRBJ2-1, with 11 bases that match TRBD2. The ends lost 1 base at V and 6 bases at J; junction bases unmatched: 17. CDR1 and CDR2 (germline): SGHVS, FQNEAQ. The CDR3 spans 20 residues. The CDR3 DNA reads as TGTGCCAGCAGCTTAGGGGGAATAGCGGGAGGGCGTCTATTTTTCAATGAGCAGTTCTTC. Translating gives CASSLGGIAGGRLFFNEQFF. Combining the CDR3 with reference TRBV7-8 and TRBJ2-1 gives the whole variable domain GAGVSQSPRYKVAKRGQDVALRCDPISGHVSLFWYQQALGQGPEFLTYFQNEAQLDKSGLPSDRFFAERPEGSVSTLKIQRTQQEDSAVYLCASSLGGIAGGRLFFNEQFFGPGTRLTVL.

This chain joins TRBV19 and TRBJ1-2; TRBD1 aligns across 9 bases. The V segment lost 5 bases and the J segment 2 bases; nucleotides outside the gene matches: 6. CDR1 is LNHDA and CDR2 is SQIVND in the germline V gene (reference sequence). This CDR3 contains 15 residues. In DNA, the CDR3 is TGTGCCAGTAGTCAGGACAGGGGTAGGAACTATGGCTACACCTTC. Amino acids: CASSQDRGRNYGYTF.

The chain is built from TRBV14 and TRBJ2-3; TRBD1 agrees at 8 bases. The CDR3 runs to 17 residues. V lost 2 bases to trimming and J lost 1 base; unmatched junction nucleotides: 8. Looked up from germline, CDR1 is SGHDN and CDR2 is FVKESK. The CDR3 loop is CASSQRQGAFGTDTQYF. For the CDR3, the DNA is TGTGCCAGCAGCCAAAGGCAGGGGGCATTTGGCACAGATACGCAGTATTTT. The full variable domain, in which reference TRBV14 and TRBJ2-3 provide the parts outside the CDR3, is EAGVTQFPSHSVIEKGQTVTLRCDPISGHDNLYWYRRVMGKEIKFLLHFVKESKQDESGMPNNRFLAERTGGTYSTLKVQPAELEDSGVYFCASSQRQGAFGTDTQYFGPGTRLTVL.

In DNA, the CDR3 is TGCGCCAGCAGCTCCCAGGGGCCCAGCACTGAAGCTTTCTTT. It codes for CASSSQGPSTEAFF. This chain connects TRBV5-1 to TRBJ1-1; D may be TRBD1 (6 bases). This CDR3 is 14 amino acids long. Trimming left V 3 bases short and J 4 bases short, with 13 bases between. Germline V lookup: CDR1 SGHRS, CDR2 YFSETQ.

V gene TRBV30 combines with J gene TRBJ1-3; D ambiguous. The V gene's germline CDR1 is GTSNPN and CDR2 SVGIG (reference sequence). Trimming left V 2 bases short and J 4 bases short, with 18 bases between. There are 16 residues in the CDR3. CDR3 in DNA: TGTGCCTGGAGTCAATCGCCCGAAATCTCAGGAAACACCATATATTTT. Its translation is CAWSQSPEISGNTIYF.

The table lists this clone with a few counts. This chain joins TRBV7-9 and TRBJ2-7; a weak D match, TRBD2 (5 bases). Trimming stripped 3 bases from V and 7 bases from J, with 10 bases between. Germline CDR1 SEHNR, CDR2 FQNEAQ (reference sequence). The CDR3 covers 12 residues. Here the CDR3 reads CASSFATGEQYF. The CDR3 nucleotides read TGTGCCAGCAGCTTCGCGACGGGGGAGCAGTACTTC.

CDR3 DNA sequence: TGTGCCAGCAGTTTACCTCTCGGTGAAGCTTTCTTT. It translates to CASSLPLGEAFF. This chain uses TRBV28 with TRBJ1-1; no reliable D call. The CDR3 contains 12 residues. Germline CDR1 is MDHEN and CDR2 is SYDVKM. V was pared by 2 bases and J by 7 bases, with 8 bases between. Full variable domain (missing parts from reference TRBV28 and TRBJ1-1): DVKVTQSSRYLVKRTGEKVFLECVQDMDHENMFWYRQDPGLGLRLIYFSYDVKMKEKGDIPEGYSVSREKKERFSLILESASTNQTSMYLCASSLPLGEAFFGQGTRLTVV.

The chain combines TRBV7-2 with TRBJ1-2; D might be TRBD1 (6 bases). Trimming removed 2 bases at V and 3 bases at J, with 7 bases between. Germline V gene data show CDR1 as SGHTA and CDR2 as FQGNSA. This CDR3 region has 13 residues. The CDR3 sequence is CASSLRTDYGYTF. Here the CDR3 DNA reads TGTGCCAGCAGCTTACGGACAGACTATGGCTACACCTTC.

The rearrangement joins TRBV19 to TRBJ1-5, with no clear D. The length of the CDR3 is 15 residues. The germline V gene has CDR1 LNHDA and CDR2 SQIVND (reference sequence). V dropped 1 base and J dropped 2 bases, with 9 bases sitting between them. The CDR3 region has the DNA TGTGCCAGTAGTATAGCACTATTCGGCAATCAGCCCCAGCATTTT. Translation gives CASSIALFGNQPQHF.